This T cell receptor beta chain appears in the sequencing data of a study of T cell responses to AZD1222 COVID-19 vaccine. This clone was seen only a few times. Its specificity is unknown. V was shortened by 3 bases and J by 3 bases, with 18 bases between the two germline ends. Germline V gives CDR1 DFQATT, CDR2 SNEGSKA (reference sequence). This CDR3 region has 17 residues. Method: immunoSEQ multiplex PCR; TCRdb's copy keeps in-frame clones and lacks some. The profile shows 110,000 to 150,000 clones, roughly 93% of them singletons. General observations from the study: Donors were largely white British and mainly female; clonal diversity was possibly underestimated.

The genes are TRBV20-1 and TRBJ2-6, with D uncertain. Source: peripheral blood, taken on day 0 of AZD1222 vaccination. This receptor was taken from an adult in good health. The CDR3 sequence is CSASPGPSGGGANVLTF. CDR3 in DNA: TGCAGTGCTAGTCCAGGCCCTTCCGGTGGTGGGGCCAACGTCCTGACTTTC.